This TCR beta chain stems from a study of control samples from healthy donors and cancer patients. Profiled with immunoSEQ multiplex PCR; TCRdb holds only in-frame clones, not every one. This table has about 130,000 clones, 90% appearing once. Trimming cost V 2 bases and J 13 bases, with 17 bases left between them. The CDR3 runs to 14 residues. CDR1 MGHRA and CDR2 YSYEKL come from the germline V gene. Sequenced sample: blood. The V call is TRBV4-1, the J call TRBJ1-4; TRBD1 is a possible D gene (6 bases). This clonotype originated in a man in his forties in good health. The CDR3 spells CASSQTNFRDTLFF. The CDR3 DNA follows: TGCGCCAGCAGCCAAACAAACTTCCGGGACACACTGTTTTTT.